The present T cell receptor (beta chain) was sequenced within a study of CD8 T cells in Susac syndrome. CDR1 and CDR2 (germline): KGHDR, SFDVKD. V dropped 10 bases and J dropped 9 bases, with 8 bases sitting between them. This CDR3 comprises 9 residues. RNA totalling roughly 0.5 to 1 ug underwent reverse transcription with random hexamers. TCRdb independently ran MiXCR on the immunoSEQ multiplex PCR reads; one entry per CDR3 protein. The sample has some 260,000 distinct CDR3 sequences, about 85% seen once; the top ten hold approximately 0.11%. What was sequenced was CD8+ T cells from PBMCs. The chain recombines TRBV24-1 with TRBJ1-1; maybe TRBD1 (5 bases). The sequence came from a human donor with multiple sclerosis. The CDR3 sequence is CATTGQAFF. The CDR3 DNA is TGTGCCACAACGGGGCAAGCTTTCTTT.